This TCR beta chain came from a study of molecular identifiers for immune sequencing clone quantification. Trimming pared 2 bases from V and 4 bases from J, leaving 10 bases between. The germline CDR1 and CDR2 sequences are MNHEY and SVGAGI. The length of the CDR3 is 14 residues. Via MiXCR, TCRdb re-called the PCR reads, giving one row per CDR3 protein. The repertoire includes 600,000 to 650,000 distinct CDR3 sequences, 15% to 20% of them detected once, and 0.85% sits in the top ten. This clonotype has at least ten counts. The source material was naive CD8+ T cells from blood, with Jurkat cell RNA spiked in. As for subset: FACS-sorted CD8+CD4-CCR7+CD45RA+ naive T cells. The V call is TRBV6-5, the J call TRBJ2-3; D ambiguous. The receptor's source is a human donor in good health. Some libraries in this study had Jurkat cell RNA spiked in. The CDR3 sequence is CASSYGAGSDTQYF. CDR3 DNA sequence: TGTGCCAGCAGTTACGGTGCCGGCTCAGATACGCAGTATTTT.